Below, 11 T cell receptor beta chains from the same sample are listed, as sequenced in a study of PD-1 blockade in classical Hodgkin lymphoma (dated by TCRdb to 2018 to 2020). The library relied on the immunoSEQ multiplex PCR assay. TCRdb re-hosts the immuneACCESS table, in-frame sequences only. Its copies lack some clones; in the studies checked, an unresolved V gene accounts for under half of them, and the cause for the rest is not known. For this sample the table gives about 86,000 clones, of which 80% to 90% were detected only once. The top ten hold around a tenth of the sample. In the paper's terms, the time point label means: cycle 2 day 1 (C2D1) of nivolumab. Every trial patient had relapsed following autologous stem cell transplantation, and prior brentuximab vedotin exposure was what differed among cohorts A, B and C. Sequenced here: peripheral blood mononuclear cells (PBMCs), sampled before the second cycle of nivolumab. The receptor set was obtained from a human donor with classical Hodgkin lymphoma.

In regard to this clone: The sample contains more than one DNA sequence encoding this CDR3. The chain is built from TRBV20-1 and TRBJ2-7; D unresolved. V was shortened by 6 bases and J by 4 bases, with 7 bases between the two germline ends. The CDR3 sequence is 10 residues long. CDR1 and CDR2 (germline): DFQATT, SNEGSKA (reference sequence). The CDR3 is CSATSYEQYF. CDR3 DNA: TGCAGTGCCACCTCTTACGAGCAGTACTTC.

This chain uses TRBV29-1 with TRBJ2-4; D may match TRBD1 or TRBD2 (6 bases each). CDR1 and CDR2 (germline): SQVTM, ANQGSEA. The germline V and J ends were trimmed by 5 bases and 7 bases, with 12 bases remaining between them. This CDR3 region has 12 residues. In DNA form, the CDR3 reads TGCAGCGTTTCTGGGGGGCTTAACATTCAGTACTTC. Its translation is CSVSGGLNIQYF.

This clone was seen a single time. The V gene is TRBV30, the J gene TRBJ1-1; D is unresolved. V shed 0 bases and J shed 4 bases, with 15 bases lying between them. From germline, CDR1 is GTSNPN and CDR2 SVGIG (reference sequence). CDR3 length: 15 amino acids. The chain's CDR3 is CAWSVGGSFVTEAFF. The CDR3 DNA is TGTGCCTGGAGTGTAGGTGGGTCGTTCGTCACTGAAGCTTTCTTT.

This chain connects TRBV6-1 to TRBJ2-5; D not certain. The V and J ends lost 2 bases and 1 base respectively, with 11 bases between them. From germline, CDR1 is MNHNS and CDR2 SASEGT. The CDR3 runs to 15 residues. In DNA form, the CDR3 reads TGTGCCAGCAGTGAACCGGGTCGGGCCCAAGAGACCCAGTACTTC. This sequence encodes CASSEPGRAQETQYF.

This clone occurred a few times. The chain combines TRBV4-1 with TRBJ2-7; no firm D call. The CDR3 sequence is 15 residues long. Germline V CDR1 and CDR2: MGHRA, YSYEKL. V lost 3 bases, J lost 0 bases, and 12 bases lay in between. The CDR3 loop reads CASSHEWHSSYEQYF. The CDR3 nucleotides are TGCGCCAGCAGCCACGAGTGGCACAGCTCCTACGAGCAGTACTTC.

This sequence joins TRBV28 and TRBJ2-7, with a tentative D call TRBD1 (6 bases). This CDR3 spans 17 amino acids. V dropped 4 bases and J dropped 3 bases, with 22 bases sitting between them. CDR1 is MDHEN, CDR2 SYDVKM, per germline. In DNA form, the CDR3 reads TGTGCCAGCAGTTCCCCTTGGGGGCCCCCAGGAGACTACGAGCAGTACTTC. This encodes CASSSPWGPPGDYEQYF.

The V gene is TRBV6-1, the J gene TRBJ2-7, with 10 positions matching TRBD2. The CDR3 is 14 residues long. The germline V gene has CDR1 MNHNS and CDR2 SASEGT. Trimming cost V 8 bases and J 2 bases; bases outside gene matches: 6. DNA for the CDR3: TGTGCCAGCGTACTAGCGGGAACTACCTACGAGCAGTACTTC. This sequence encodes CASVLAGTTYEQYF.

The chain uses TRBV28 and TRBJ1-4; D unclear. Trimming removed 3 bases from V and 6 bases from J, with 11 bases in between. This CDR3 is built from 14 residues. Germline V gene lookup returns CDR1 MDHEN and CDR2 SYDVKM. CDR3 residues: CASSFRSGDEKLFF. The CDR3 region has the DNA TGTGCCAGCAGTTTTCGTTCCGGGGATGAAAAACTGTTTTTT.

V usage is TRBV6-1 and J usage is TRBJ2-2; tentatively, D is TRBD2 (6 bases). In germline, CDR1 is MNHNS, CDR2 SASEGT. Trimming removed 7 bases from V and 3 bases from J, with 12 bases in between. CDR3 size: 14 residues. This CDR3 reads CASTRDFYTGELFF. CDR3 in DNA: TGTGCCAGCACTCGGGACTTTTACACCGGGGAGCTGTTTTTT.

The chain couples TRBV20-1 to TRBJ1-6; the D is unclear. This CDR3 region has 10 residues. Germline CDR1 is DFQATT and CDR2 is SNEGSKA (reference sequence). The V end lost 7 bases, the J end lost 8 bases, and 6 bases lay between the germline ends. CDR3 sequence reads: CSVAYSPLHF. The CDR3 DNA is TGCAGTGTGGCGTATTCACCCCTCCACTTT.

The chain carries TRBV5-1 and TRBJ2-7, with 7 bases aligning to TRBD2. This CDR3 comprises 15 residues. Germline-derived CDR1 and CDR2 are SGHRS and YFSETQ. After removal of 6 bases from V and 0 bases from J, the junction contained 9 bases not matched to a gene. This CDR3 is CASTTGTTLSYEQYF. The CDR3 DNA follows: TGCGCCAGCACCACCGGGACTACGCTCTCCTACGAGCAGTACTTC.